Below are 25 T cell receptor beta chains sequenced from a single sample in a study of T-cell memory formation after mild COVID-19. TCRdb re-analysed the 5' RACE reads in MiXCR, keeping a single row per CDR3 protein. The profile shows around 530,000 distinct CDR3 sequences, about 22% of them singletons. Sequencing input: PBMCs or a T cell subset sorted from them (not recorded which). All receptors derive from an adult woman who had mild COVID-19 (a few samples of this study predate the infection). Cell type and time point are not known.

This clonotype was counted a few times. The germline gene is not matched at one end of the junction; a read error may be the cause. The gene calls are TRBV4-1 and TRBJ2-7; 8 bases map to TRBD2. This CDR3 comprises 17 residues. The V gene's germline CDR1 is MGHRA and CDR2 YSYEKL. DNA for the CDR3: TGCGCCAGCAGCAAAGAAGCTCTGGCGGGGGGAGACTACGAGCAGTACTTC. Its translation: CASSKEALAGGDYEQYF.

This chain uses TRBV7-2 with TRBJ2-5; 10 nucleotides agree with TRBD1. The germline gives CDR1 SGHTA, CDR2 FQGNSA. V was clipped by 5 bases and J by 1 base; unmatched bases: 7. This CDR3 region has 16 residues. The CDR3 DNA sequence: TGTGCCAGCAGCAGACGGACAGGGGGATTCCAAGAGACCCAGTACTTC. It codes for CASSRRTGGFQETQYF.

J is TRBJ2-3 and V is TRBV7-9; D might be TRBD2 (6 bases). Trimming cost V 5 bases and J 6 bases, with 39 bases left between them. This CDR3 region has 22 residues. CDR1 is SEHNR, CDR2 FQNEAQ, per germline (reference sequence). This CDR3 reads CASSRWSNSGASQKTATDTQYF. The CDR3 DNA sequence: TGTGCCAGCAGCCGATGGAGCAATAGCGGAGCGAGCCAGAAGACTGCGACGGATACGCAGTATTTT.

This clonotype has only a few counts. V is TRBV18 and J is TRBJ2-3; D gene uncertain. Germline V gene lookup returns CDR1 KGHSH and CDR2 LQKENI. The CDR3 length is 15 residues. V was shortened by 3 bases and J by 4 bases, with 14 bases between the two germline ends. The CDR3 region is CASSPPAAAADTQYF. DNA for the CDR3: TGTGCCAGCTCACCCCCGGCCGCCGCAGCAGATACGCAGTATTTT.

This clonotype occurred many times. The chain carries TRBV12-3 or TRBV12-4 and TRBJ1-1; D might be TRBD1 (5 bases). V dropped 4 bases and J dropped 0 bases, with 18 bases sitting between them. The CDR3 has 17 amino acids. Here the CDR3 reads CASSSTILGPVNTEAFF. In nucleotides, the CDR3 is TGTGCCAGCAGTTCTACTATCTTGGGGCCAGTGAACACTGAAGCTTTCTTT.

This clonotype appeared a few times. This chain links TRBV5-6 with TRBJ1-1; 12 nucleotides line up with TRBD1. Germline loops: CDR1 SGHDT, CDR2 YYEEEE. The CDR3 consists of 16 residues. The trim removed 4 bases at V and 2 bases at J, leaving 6 bases unmatched. The CDR3 bases are TGTGCCAGCAGCGATACCGGGACAGGGGGCAACACTGAAGCTTTCTTT. As protein: CASSDTGTGGNTEAFF.

This clonotype turned up a few times. The genes are TRBV7-2 and TRBJ2-7; TRBD2 matches 7 bases. The junction had 12 bases not matched to a gene; V was cut back by 4 bases and J by 6 bases. Germline V lookup: CDR1 SGHTA, CDR2 FQGNSA. CDR3 length equals 15 residues. This CDR3 is CASSSLGRETREQYF. As DNA, the CDR3 is TGTGCCAGCAGCTCGCTCGGGCGGGAGACCCGCGAGCAGTACTTC. Full variable domain (missing parts from reference TRBV7-2 and TRBJ2-7): GAGVSQSPSNKVTEKGKDVELRCDPISGHTALYWYRQSLGQGLEFLIYFQGNSAPDKSGLPSDRFSAERTGGSVSTLTIQRTQQEDSAVYLCASSSLGRETREQYFGPGTRLTVT.

The table lists this clonotype with a few counts. The chain joins TRBV20-1 to TRBJ1-2, with D perhaps matching TRBD1 (5 bases). This CDR3 is 16 amino acids long. Germline CDR1 reads DFQATT; CDR2 reads SNEGSKA (reference sequence). V was clipped by 0 bases and J by 1 base, with 15 bases between them. CDR3 nucleotide sequence: TGCAGTGCTAGAGATCCCTCCAAGGGGATTAACTATGGCTACACCTTC. As protein: CSARDPSKGINYGYTF.

This chain uses TRBV12-3 or TRBV12-4 with TRBJ1-1, with TRBD1 identical over 12 bases. J gave up 0 bases and V 7 bases, and 12 bases lay outside the gene matches. The CDR3 runs 18 residues. The CDR3 DNA sequence: TGTGCCAGCAAACTCCGGGACAGGGGGCTACTGATGAACACTGAAGCTTTCTTT. Amino acid sequence: CASKLRDRGLLMNTEAFF.

The chain recombines TRBV12-3 or TRBV12-4 with TRBJ2-1, with TRBD1 matching 9 bases. V lost 8 bases to trimming and J lost 6 bases; unmatched junction nucleotides: 11. The CDR3 contains 15 residues. The CDR3 region is CASSQSGTGSNEQFF. The CDR3 DNA follows: TGTGCCAGCTCCCAATCCGGGACAGGGAGCAATGAGCAGTTCTTC.

The CDR3 DNA reads as TGTGCCAGCAGCTGGGGCAGGGGTTCCAATGAGCAGTTCTTC. Protein sequence: CASSWGRGSNEQFF. The gene calls are TRBV7-3 and TRBJ2-1; tentatively, D is TRBD1 (6 bases). V lost 4 bases and J lost 6, with 13 bases in between. Germline V lookup: CDR1 SGHTA, CDR2 FQGTGA. There are 14 residues in the CDR3.

This chain connects TRBV6-2 or TRBV6-3 to TRBJ1-5; 9 bases line up with TRBD1. Germline CDR1 MNHEY, CDR2 SVGEGT. The ends lost 4 bases at V and 5 bases at J; junction bases unmatched: 6. The CDR3 loop spans 15 amino acids. CDR3 sequence: CASSSPYRGHQPQHF. CDR3 sequence (DNA): TGTGCCAGCAGTTCCCCATACAGGGGGCATCAGCCCCAGCATTTT.

V usage is TRBV18 and J usage is TRBJ1-1; D not certain. The germline V gene encodes CDR1 KGHSH and CDR2 LQKENI. Deletions cut 3 bases from V and 1 base from J, with 9 bases between. The CDR3 sequence is 14 residues long. CDR3 protein: CASSPLGPNTEAFF. The CDR3, as DNA: TGTGCCAGCTCACCGCTGGGCCCGAACACTGAAGCTTTCTTT.

This clonotype has a handful of counts. This sequence joins TRBV20-1 and TRBJ1-2, with D perhaps matching TRBD1 (6 bases). Between the trimmed V and J ends, which lost 6 bases and 4 bases, there was a span of 24 bases. Germline lookup yields CDR1 DFQATT and CDR2 SNEGSKA (reference sequence). This CDR3 comprises 16 residues. The CDR3 region has the DNA TGCAGTGCCCCAATGACAGGCCCCGGCGCCATCTATGGCTACACCTTC. Translated, it gives CSAPMTGPGAIYGYTF.

The chain is built from TRBV27 and TRBJ2-1; D gene ambiguous. The CDR3 is 13 residues long. Germline CDR1 MNHEY, CDR2 SMNVEV (reference sequence). Trimming pared 6 bases from V and 3 bases from J, leaving 9 bases between. CDR3 residues: CASSSTFYNEQFF. CDR3 DNA: TGTGCCAGCAGCAGCACCTTCTACAATGAGCAGTTCTTC.

This clonotype was recorded a few times. J is TRBJ2-3 and V is TRBV29-1, with D uncertain. There are 15 residues in the CDR3. CDR1 is SQVTM, CDR2 ANQGSEA, per germline. Trimming removed 3 bases at V and 0 bases at J, with 13 bases between. The CDR3 spells CSVDSLSPSTDTQYF. CDR3 coding DNA: TGCAGCGTTGACAGCCTTTCTCCTAGCACAGATACGCAGTATTTT.

The genes are TRBV2 and TRBJ2-1, with TRBD2 matching over 12 bases. Per germline, CDR1 SNHLY and CDR2 FYNNEI. This CDR3 has 15 amino acids. Unmatched junction bases numbered 5, after V lost 5 bases and J lost 6 bases. The CDR3 spells CASSRLAGEINEQFF. CDR3 coding DNA: TGTGCCAGCAGTCGACTAGCGGGGGAGATCAATGAGCAGTTCTTC.

In this sample, this clonotype turned up many times. The V and J genes are TRBV2 and TRBJ1-1; weak D call: TRBD1 (5 bases). Trimming stripped 9 bases from V and 0 bases from J, with 23 bases between. Per germline, CDR1 SNHLY and CDR2 FYNNEI. The CDR3 loop spans 17 amino acids. In DNA, the CDR3 is TGTGCCAGAATGCTGTCAGGGAATTTTATTATGAACACTGAAGCTTTCTTT. Its translation is CARMLSGNFIMNTEAFF.

The genes are TRBV12-3 or TRBV12-4 and TRBJ2-1, with TRBD1 matching 8 bases. This CDR3 region has 14 residues. The trim removed 6 bases at V and 5 bases at J, leaving 6 bases unmatched. The CDR3 DNA sequence: TGTGCCAGCAGGTTGGGACAGGAACACAATGAGCAGTTCTTC. Translated, it gives CASRLGQEHNEQFF.

The chain carries TRBV7-9 and TRBJ2-7; perhaps TRBD1 as D (7 bases). Trimming left V 5 bases short and J 0 bases short, with 14 bases between. This CDR3 comprises 15 residues. Germline lookup yields CDR1 SEHNR and CDR2 FQNEAQ (reference sequence). The CDR3 nucleotides are TGTGCCAGCAGCCCAGGGGGGCCGACCTCCTACGAGCAGTACTTC. It encodes CASSPGGPTSYEQYF.

The chain is built from TRBV20-1 and TRBJ2-7; D is possibly TRBD1 or TRBD2 (5 bases each). Germline-derived CDR1 and CDR2 are DFQATT and SNEGSKA (reference sequence). The V end was cut by 0 bases, the J end by 4 bases, with 19 bases between. This CDR3 region has 16 residues. The chain's CDR3 is CSARDPGDHTGYEQYF. The DNA of the CDR3 is TGCAGTGCTAGAGATCCCGGGGACCATACCGGATACGAGCAGTACTTC.

This clonotype was detected a few times. V is TRBV20-1 and J is TRBJ1-3; D gene uncertain. The ends were cut back, 3 bases at V and 0 bases at J, with 18 bases in the middle. Germline CDR1 DFQATT, CDR2 SNEGSKA (reference sequence). CDR3 size: 17 residues. CDR3: CSARGPPGWFSGNTIYF. For the CDR3, the DNA is TGCAGTGCTAGGGGCCCCCCCGGGTGGTTCTCTGGAAACACCATATATTTT.

This clonotype was counted a few times. V usage is TRBV11-2 and J usage is TRBJ2-1; 9 positions agree with TRBD1. Germline CDR1 reads SGHAT; CDR2 reads FQNNGV. V shed 4 bases, J shed 6 bases, and the junction held 4 bases outside the gene matches. This CDR3 spans 14 amino acids. The CDR3 loop is CASSSRTGVNEQFF. For the CDR3, the DNA is TGTGCCAGCAGCTCTAGGACAGGGGTCAATGAGCAGTTCTTC.

J is TRBJ2-3 and V is TRBV5-6, with D perhaps TRBD2 (5 bases). Germline V gives CDR1 SGHDT, CDR2 YYEEEE. Trimming shortened V by 3 bases and J by 5 bases, and 10 bases separated the two germline ends. The CDR3 is 13 residues long. CDR3 loop: CASSSAGGDTQYF. The CDR3 nucleotides read TGTGCCAGCAGCTCGGCGGGTGGAGATACGCAGTATTTT.

This clonotype appeared a few times. The genes are TRBV7-6 and TRBJ2-2; D unclear. Germline V gene lookup returns CDR1 SGHVS and CDR2 FNYEAQ. The CDR3 extends over 15 amino acids. Between the trimmed V and J ends, which lost 5 bases and 1 base, there was a span of 11 bases. In DNA form, the CDR3 reads TGTGCCAGCAGCCCCACGGTCGTGAACACCGGGGAGCTGTTTTTT. Its translation: CASSPTVVNTGELFF.